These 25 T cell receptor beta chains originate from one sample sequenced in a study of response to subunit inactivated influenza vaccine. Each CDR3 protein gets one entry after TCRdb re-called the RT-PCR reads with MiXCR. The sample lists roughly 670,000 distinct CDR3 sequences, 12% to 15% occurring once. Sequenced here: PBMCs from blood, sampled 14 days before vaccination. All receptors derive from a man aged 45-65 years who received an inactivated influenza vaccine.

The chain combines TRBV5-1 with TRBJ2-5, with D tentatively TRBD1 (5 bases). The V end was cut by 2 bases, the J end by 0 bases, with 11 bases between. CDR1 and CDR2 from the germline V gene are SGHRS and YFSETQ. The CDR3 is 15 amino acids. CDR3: CASSFRAPYQETQYF. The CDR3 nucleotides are TGCGCCAGCAGCTTCAGGGCCCCCTACCAAGAGACCCAGTACTTC.

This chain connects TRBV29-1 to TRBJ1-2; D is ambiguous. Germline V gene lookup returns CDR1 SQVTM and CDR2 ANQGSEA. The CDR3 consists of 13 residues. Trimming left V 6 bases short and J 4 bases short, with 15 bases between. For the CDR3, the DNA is TGCAGCGTCAGTCCAGGATTTCCCTATGGCTACACCTTC. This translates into CSVSPGFPYGYTF.

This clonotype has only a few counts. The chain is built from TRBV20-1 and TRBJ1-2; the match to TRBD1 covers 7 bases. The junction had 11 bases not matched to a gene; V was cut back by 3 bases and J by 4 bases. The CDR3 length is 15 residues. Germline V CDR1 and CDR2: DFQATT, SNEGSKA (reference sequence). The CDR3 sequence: CSARELTGTVYGYTF. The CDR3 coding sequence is TGCAGTGCTAGGGAACTAACCGGGACAGTCTATGGCTACACCTTC.

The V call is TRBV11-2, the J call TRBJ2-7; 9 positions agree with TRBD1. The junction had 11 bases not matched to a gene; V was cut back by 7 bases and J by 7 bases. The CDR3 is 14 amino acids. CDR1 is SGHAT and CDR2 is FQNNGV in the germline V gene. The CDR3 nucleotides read TGTGCCAGCATGGGGACAGGGCGTACGGGGGAGCAGTACTTC. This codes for CASMGTGRTGEQYF.

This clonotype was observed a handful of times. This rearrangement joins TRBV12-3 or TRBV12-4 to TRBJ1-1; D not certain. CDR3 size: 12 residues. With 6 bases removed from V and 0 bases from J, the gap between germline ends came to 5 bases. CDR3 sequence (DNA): TGTGCCAGCAGACAGTTGAACACTGAAGCTTTCTTT. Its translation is CASRQLNTEAFF.

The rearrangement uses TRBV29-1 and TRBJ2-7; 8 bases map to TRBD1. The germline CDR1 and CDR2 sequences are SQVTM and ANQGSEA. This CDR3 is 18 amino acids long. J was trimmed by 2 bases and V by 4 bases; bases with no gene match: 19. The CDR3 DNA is TGCAGCGTTGTCCTCTGGCGGACAGGGATGCGGGATCCCTACGAGCAGTACTTC. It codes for CSVVLWRTGMRDPYEQYF.

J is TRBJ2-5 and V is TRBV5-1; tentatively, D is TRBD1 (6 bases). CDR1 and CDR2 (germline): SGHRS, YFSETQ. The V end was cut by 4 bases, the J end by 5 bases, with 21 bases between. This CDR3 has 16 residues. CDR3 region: CASSPGNEFRGETQYF. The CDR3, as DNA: TGCGCCAGCAGCCCGGGTAATGAGTTCAGGGGTGAGACCCAGTACTTC.

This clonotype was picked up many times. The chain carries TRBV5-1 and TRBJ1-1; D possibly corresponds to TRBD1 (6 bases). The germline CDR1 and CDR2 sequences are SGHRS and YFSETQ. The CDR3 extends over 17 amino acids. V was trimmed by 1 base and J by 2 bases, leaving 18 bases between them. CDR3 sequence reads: CASSLPSGTTFNTEAFF. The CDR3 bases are TGCGCCAGCAGCTTGCCTTCCGGGACAACCTTCAACACTGAAGCTTTCTTT.

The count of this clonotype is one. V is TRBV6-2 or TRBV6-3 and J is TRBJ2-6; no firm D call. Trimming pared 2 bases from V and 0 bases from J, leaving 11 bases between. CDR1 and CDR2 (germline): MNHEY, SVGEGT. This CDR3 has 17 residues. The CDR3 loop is CASSYQPTDSGANVLTF. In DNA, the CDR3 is TGTGCCAGCAGTTACCAGCCGACGGACTCTGGGGCCAACGTCCTGACTTTC.

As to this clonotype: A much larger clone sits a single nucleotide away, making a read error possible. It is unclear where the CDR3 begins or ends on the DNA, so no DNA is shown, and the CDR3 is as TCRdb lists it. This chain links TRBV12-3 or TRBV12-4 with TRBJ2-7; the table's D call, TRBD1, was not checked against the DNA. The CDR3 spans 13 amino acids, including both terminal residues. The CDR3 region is CASSFGTGNEQHF.

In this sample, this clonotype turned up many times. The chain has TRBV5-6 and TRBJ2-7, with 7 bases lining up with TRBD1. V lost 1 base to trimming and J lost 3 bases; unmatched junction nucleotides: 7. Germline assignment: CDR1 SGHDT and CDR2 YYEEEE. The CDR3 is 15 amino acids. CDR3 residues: CASSLFTGVGYEQYF. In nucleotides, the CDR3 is TGTGCCAGCAGCTTGTTTACAGGGGTTGGCTACGAGCAGTACTTC.

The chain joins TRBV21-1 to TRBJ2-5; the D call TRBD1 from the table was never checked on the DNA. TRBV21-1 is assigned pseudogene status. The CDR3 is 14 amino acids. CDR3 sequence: CASSKPDRKETQYF. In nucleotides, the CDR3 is TGTGCCAGCAGCAAACCAGACAGAAAAGAGACCCAGTACTTC.

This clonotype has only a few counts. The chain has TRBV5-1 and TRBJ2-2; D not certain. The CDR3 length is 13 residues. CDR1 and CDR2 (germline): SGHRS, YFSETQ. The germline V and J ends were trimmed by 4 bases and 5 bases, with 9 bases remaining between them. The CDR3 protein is CASSREGTGELFF. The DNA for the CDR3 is TGCGCCAGCAGCAGGGAAGGAACCGGGGAGCTGTTTTTT.

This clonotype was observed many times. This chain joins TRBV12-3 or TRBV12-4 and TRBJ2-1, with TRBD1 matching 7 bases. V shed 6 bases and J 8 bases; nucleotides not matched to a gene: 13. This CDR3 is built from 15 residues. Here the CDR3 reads CASSFQGVSADEQFF. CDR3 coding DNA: TGTGCCAGCAGCTTTCAGGGGGTGTCGGCCGATGAGCAGTTCTTC.

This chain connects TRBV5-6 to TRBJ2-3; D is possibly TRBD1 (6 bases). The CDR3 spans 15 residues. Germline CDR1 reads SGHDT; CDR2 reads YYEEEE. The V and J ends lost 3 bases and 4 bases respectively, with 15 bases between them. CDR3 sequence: CASSSQGRGADTQYF. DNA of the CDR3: TGTGCCAGCAGCTCACAGGGAAGAGGGGCAGATACGCAGTATTTT.

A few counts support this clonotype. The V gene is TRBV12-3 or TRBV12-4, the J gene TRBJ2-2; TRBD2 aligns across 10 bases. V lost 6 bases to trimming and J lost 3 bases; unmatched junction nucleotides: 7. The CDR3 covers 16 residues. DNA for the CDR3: TGTGCCAGCAGCAGACTAGCGGGCATACACACCGGGGAGCTGTTTTTT. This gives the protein CASSRLAGIHTGELFF.

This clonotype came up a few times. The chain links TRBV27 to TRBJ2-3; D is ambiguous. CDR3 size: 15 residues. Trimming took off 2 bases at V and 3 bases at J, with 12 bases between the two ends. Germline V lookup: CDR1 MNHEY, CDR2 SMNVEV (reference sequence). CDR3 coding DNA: TGTGCCAGCAGTTTAAGCAGGAAAGTAACAGATACGCAGTATTTT. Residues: CASSLSRKVTDTQYF.

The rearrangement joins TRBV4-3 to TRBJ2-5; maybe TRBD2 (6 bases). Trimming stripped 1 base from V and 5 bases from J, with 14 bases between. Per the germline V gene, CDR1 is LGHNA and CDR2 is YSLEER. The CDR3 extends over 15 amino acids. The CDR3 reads CASSQGWPGSETQYF. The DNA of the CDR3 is TGCGCCAGCAGCCAAGGATGGCCCGGGAGCGAGACCCAGTACTTC.

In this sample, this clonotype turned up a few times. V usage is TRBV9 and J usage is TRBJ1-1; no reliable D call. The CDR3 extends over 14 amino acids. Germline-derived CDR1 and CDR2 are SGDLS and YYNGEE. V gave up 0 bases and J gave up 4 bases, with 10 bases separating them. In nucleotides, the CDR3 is TGTGCCAGCAGCGTAGGGGCAGGTTTCACTGAAGCTTTCTTT. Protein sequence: CASSVGAGFTEAFF.

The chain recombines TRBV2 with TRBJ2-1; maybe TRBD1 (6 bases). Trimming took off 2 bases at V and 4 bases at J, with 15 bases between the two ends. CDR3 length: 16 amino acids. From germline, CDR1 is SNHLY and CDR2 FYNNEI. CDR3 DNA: TGTGCCAGCAGTGAACTCGGCAGGGGCGCTTACAATGAGCAGTTCTTC. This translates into CASSELGRGAYNEQFF.

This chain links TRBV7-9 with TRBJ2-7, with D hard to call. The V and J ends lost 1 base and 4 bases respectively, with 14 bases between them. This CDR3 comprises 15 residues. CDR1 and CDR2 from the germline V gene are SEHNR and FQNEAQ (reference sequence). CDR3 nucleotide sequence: TGTGCCAGCAGCTTAGTGCCAGAGCATAGGTACGAGCAGTACTTC. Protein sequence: CASSLVPEHRYEQYF.

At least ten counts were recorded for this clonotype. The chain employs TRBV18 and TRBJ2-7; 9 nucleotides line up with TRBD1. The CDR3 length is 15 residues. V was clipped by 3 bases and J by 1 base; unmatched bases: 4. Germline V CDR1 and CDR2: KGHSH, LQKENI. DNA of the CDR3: TGTGCCAGCTCACCCCGGGACAGGGATTCCTACGAGCAGTACTTC. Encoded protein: CASSPRDRDSYEQYF.

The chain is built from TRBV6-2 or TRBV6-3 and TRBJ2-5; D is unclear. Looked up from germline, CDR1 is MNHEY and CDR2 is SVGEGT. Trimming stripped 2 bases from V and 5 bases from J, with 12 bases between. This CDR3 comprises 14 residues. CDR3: CASSYGQRQETQYF. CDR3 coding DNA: TGTGCCAGCAGTTACGGGCAACGGCAGGAGACCCAGTACTTC.

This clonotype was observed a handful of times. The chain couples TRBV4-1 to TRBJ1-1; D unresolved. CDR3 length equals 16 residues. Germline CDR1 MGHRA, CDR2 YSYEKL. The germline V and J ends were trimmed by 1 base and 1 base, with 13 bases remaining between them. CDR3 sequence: CASSQGRAQKNTEAFF. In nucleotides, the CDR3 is TGCGCCAGCAGCCAAGGAAGGGCACAGAAGAACACTGAAGCTTTCTTT.

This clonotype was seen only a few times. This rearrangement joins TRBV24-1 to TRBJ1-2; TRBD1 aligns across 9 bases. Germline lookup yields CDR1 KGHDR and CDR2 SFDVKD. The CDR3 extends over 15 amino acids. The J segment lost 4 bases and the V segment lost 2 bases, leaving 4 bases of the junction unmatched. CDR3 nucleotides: TGTGCCACCAGTGATTCCCGGACAGGGGTCTATGGCTACACCTTC. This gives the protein CATSDSRTGVYGYTF.